Listed below are T cell receptor beta chains from one sample, sequenced in a study of early T cells in non-severe SARS-CoV-2 infection. TCRdb reanalysed the 5' RACE reads using MiXCR and keeps one entry per CDR3 protein. This sample has about 49,000 distinct CDR3 sequences, with under 7% found just once. The sample was whole blood, taken at baseline. These receptors were collected from an adult who was a healthcare worker with PCR-confirmed SARS-CoV-2 infection or an uninfected control (not recorded which). CDR3s include the opening cysteine and the closing phenylalanine or tryptophan. The order of the fields is J gene, D gene, clone size, V gene, CDR3 protein, CDR3 DNA. D genes are given only for firm matches. Size is omitted from some rows. Given values are once, few, many or a class for expanded clones.

J gene: TRBJ1-2
D gene: .
clone size: .
V gene: TRBV18
CDR3 protein: CASSPTTLKGYGYTF
CDR3 DNA: TGTGCCAGCTCACCTACAACTCTAAAGGGCTATGGCTACACCTTC

J gene: TRBJ2-7
D gene: TRBD2
clone size: many
V gene: TRBV12-3/TRBV12-4
CDR3 protein: CASSSPSGGPYEQYF
CDR3 DNA: TGTGCCAGCAGTTCCCCTAGCGGGGGCCCCTACGAGCAGTACTTC

J gene: TRBJ1-5
D gene: .
clone size: many
V gene: TRBV21-1
CDR3 protein: CASSKYPNQPQHF
CDR3 DNA: TGTGCCAGCAGCAAATACCCCAATCAGCCCCAGCATTTT

J gene: TRBJ2-7
D gene: TRBD1
clone size: many
V gene: TRBV27
CDR3 protein: CASSLRTGGYEQYF
CDR3 DNA: TGTGCCAGCAGTTTAAGGACAGGGGGATACGAGCAGTACTTC

J gene: TRBJ2-1
D gene: .
clone size: few
V gene: TRBV7-6
CDR3 protein: CASSSREGGEQFF
CDR3 DNA: TGTGCCAGCAGCTCCAGGGAGGGGGGTGAGCAGTTCTTC

J gene: TRBJ1-5
D gene: .
clone size: many
V gene: TRBV20-1
CDR3 protein: CSATIAGNQPQHF
CDR3 DNA: TGCAGTGCTACCATAGCAGGCAATCAGCCCCAGCATTTT

J gene: TRBJ1-2
D gene: .
clone size: many
V gene: TRBV4-3
CDR3 protein: CASSQVRGFGYTF
CDR3 DNA: TGCGCCAGCAGCCAAGTCAGGGGATTTGGCTACACCTTC

J gene: TRBJ1-1
D gene: .
clone size: .
V gene: TRBV10-3
CDR3 protein: CAISGDTWNTEAFF
CDR3 DNA: TGTGCCATCAGTGGGGACACTTGGAACACTGAAGCTTTCTTT

J gene: TRBJ1-1
D gene: .
clone size: many
V gene: TRBV5-1
CDR3 protein: CASSLVQGRTEAFF
CDR3 DNA: TGCGCCAGCAGCTTGGTTCAGGGGAGGACTGAAGCTTTCTTT

J gene: TRBJ2-7
D gene: .
clone size: few
V gene: TRBV25-1
CDR3 protein: CASSELARSYEQYF
CDR3 DNA: TGTGCCAGCAGTGAATTGGCCAGGTCCTACGAGCAGTACTTC

J gene: TRBJ1-6
D gene: .
clone size: many
V gene: TRBV5-1
CDR3 protein: CASSLSANNSPLHF
CDR3 DNA: TGCGCCAGCAGCTTGTCAGCCAATAATTCACCCCTCCACTTT

J gene: TRBJ2-2
D gene: TRBD2
clone size: .
V gene: TRBV5-1
CDR3 protein: CASSGRTSGASTGELFF
CDR3 DNA: TGCGCCAGCAGCGGACGGACTAGCGGGGCCTCCACCGGGGAGCTGTTTTTT

J gene: TRBJ1-5
D gene: .
clone size: .
V gene: TRBV6-1
CDR3 protein: CASSELANSNQPQHF
CDR3 DNA: TGTGCCAGCAGTGAATTGGCCAATAGCAATCAGCCCCAGCATTTT

J gene: TRBJ2-3
D gene: TRBD1
clone size: many
V gene: TRBV5-1
CDR3 protein: CASSLTDRVPDTQYF
CDR3 DNA: TGCGCCAGCAGCCTAACCGACAGGGTGCCAGATACGCAGTATTTT

J gene: TRBJ1-2
D gene: .
clone size: .
V gene: TRBV20-1
CDR3 protein: CSARSPGRNNYGYTF
CDR3 DNA: TGCAGTGCTAGGTCCCCGGGACGGAACAACTATGGCTACACCTTC

J gene: TRBJ2-1
D gene: .
clone size: many
V gene: TRBV28
CDR3 protein: CATEQGGIYNEQFF
CDR3 DNA: TGTGCCACCGAACAAGGGGGGATTTACAATGAGCAGTTCTTC

J gene: TRBJ1-1
D gene: .
clone size: few
V gene: TRBV5-4
CDR3 protein: CASSLGGGPRRVTEAFF
CDR3 DNA: TGTGCCAGCAGCTTAGGCGGCGGGCCCCGGCGGGTCACTGAAGCTTTCTTT

J gene: TRBJ2-6
D gene: .
clone size: medium-sized
V gene: TRBV29-1
CDR3 protein: CSVGESSGANVLTF
CDR3 DNA: TGCAGCGTGGGAGAAAGCTCTGGGGCCAACGTCCTGACTTTC

J gene: TRBJ2-1
D gene: TRBD2
clone size: .
V gene: TRBV6-2/TRBV6-3
CDR3 protein: CASSYATSGGPHDEQFF
CDR3 DNA: TGTGCCAGCAGTTATGCGACTAGCGGGGGTCCCCACGATGAGCAGTTCTTC

J gene: TRBJ1-4
D gene: .
clone size: many
V gene: TRBV9
CDR3 protein: CASSVRGTNEKLFF
CDR3 DNA: TGTGCCAGCAGCGTAAGGGGAACTAATGAAAAACTGTTTTTT

J gene: TRBJ2-3
D gene: .
clone size: .
V gene: TRBV7-9
CDR3 protein: CASSNQRGLDTQYF
CDR3 DNA: TGTGCCAGCAGCAACCAACGCGGTCTAGATACGCAGTATTTT

J gene: TRBJ2-3
D gene: .
clone size: few
V gene: TRBV29-1
CDR3 protein: CSVAGGAGADTQYF
CDR3 DNA: TGCAGCGTGGCGGGCGGGGCAGGAGCAGATACGCAGTATTTT

J gene: TRBJ2-7
D gene: .
clone size: many
V gene: TRBV7-9
CDR3 protein: CASSHSDRSGDYEQYF
CDR3 DNA: TGTGCCAGCAGCCACTCGGACAGGTCGGGGGACTACGAGCAGTACTTC

J gene: TRBJ2-7
D gene: .
clone size: .
V gene: TRBV10-3
CDR3 protein: CAISGPGDHEQYF
CDR3 DNA: TGTGCCATCAGTGGACCAGGGGACCACGAGCAGTACTTC

J gene: TRBJ2-2
D gene: .
clone size: many
V gene: TRBV7-9
CDR3 protein: CASSLGAPNTGELFF
CDR3 DNA: TGTGCCAGCAGCTTGGGGGCGCCGAACACCGGGGAGCTGTTTTTT

J gene: TRBJ2-7
D gene: .
clone size: many
V gene: TRBV6-2/TRBV6-3
CDR3 protein: CASTRVHSYEQYF
CDR3 DNA: TGTGCCAGCACGAGGGTACATTCCTACGAGCAGTACTTC

J gene: TRBJ1-6
D gene: TRBD1
clone size: .
V gene: TRBV6-6
CDR3 protein: CASTLGPSGTEASPLHF
CDR3 DNA: TGTGCCAGCACCTTAGGACCTTCCGGGACAGAAGCTTCACCCCTCCACTTT

J gene: TRBJ2-5
D gene: TRBD1
clone size: many
V gene: TRBV7-9
CDR3 protein: CASSFAGQGWQETQYF
CDR3 DNA: TGTGCCAGCAGTTTCGCCGGACAGGGGTGGCAAGAGACCCAGTACTTC

J gene: TRBJ2-7
D gene: TRBD2
clone size: few
V gene: TRBV7-2
CDR3 protein: CASSPGEGYYEQYF
CDR3 DNA: TGTGCCAGCAGCCCCGGGGAGGGGTACTACGAGCAGTACTTC

J gene: TRBJ2-2
D gene: .
clone size: many
V gene: TRBV7-9
CDR3 protein: CASSLGPGRASVTGELFF
CDR3 DNA: TGTGCCAGCAGCTTAGGGCCGGGAAGAGCGTCAGTCACCGGGGAGCTGTTTTTT

J gene: TRBJ2-5
D gene: TRBD2
clone size: many
V gene: TRBV6-1
CDR3 protein: CASRDVGTSRETQYF
CDR3 DNA: TGTGCCAGCAGAGACGTAGGGACTAGCAGGGAGACCCAGTACTTC

J gene: TRBJ2-1
D gene: TRBD1
clone size: many
V gene: TRBV19
CDR3 protein: CASTGQGAYNEQFF
CDR3 DNA: TGTGCCAGTACCGGACAGGGGGCCTACAATGAGCAGTTCTTC

J gene: TRBJ1-1
D gene: .
clone size: few
V gene: TRBV12-3/TRBV12-4
CDR3 protein: CASTVDGMNTEAFF
CDR3 DNA: TGTGCCAGCACCGTGGACGGAATGAACACTGAAGCTTTCTTT

J gene: TRBJ2-5
D gene: .
clone size: .
V gene: TRBV5-1
CDR3 protein: CASSLDVLAAETQYF
CDR3 DNA: TGCGCCAGCAGCTTGGACGTACTAGCAGCAGAGACCCAGTACTTC

J gene: TRBJ2-3
D gene: TRBD1
clone size: few
V gene: TRBV12-3/TRBV12-4
CDR3 protein: CASRMGQGTDTQYF
CDR3 DNA: TGTGCCAGCAGGATGGGACAGGGCACAGATACGCAGTATTTT

J gene: TRBJ1-5
D gene: .
clone size: .
V gene: TRBV5-4
CDR3 protein: CATILGDRPQHF
CDR3 DNA: TGTGCCACCATATTGGGAGATCGGCCCCAGCATTTT

J gene: TRBJ1-1
D gene: .
clone size: many
V gene: TRBV10-2
CDR3 protein: CASSESMKMINTEAFF
CDR3 DNA: TGCGCCAGCAGTGAGTCAATGAAGATGATTAACACTGAAGCTTTCTTT

J gene: TRBJ2-3
D gene: .
clone size: few
V gene: TRBV7-2
CDR3 protein: CASSRDSSDTQYF
CDR3 DNA: TGTGCCAGCAGCCGGGACTCCTCAGATACGCAGTATTTT

J gene: TRBJ2-1
D gene: TRBD1
clone size: few
V gene: TRBV2
CDR3 protein: CASTEGANEQFF
CDR3 DNA: TGTGCCAGCACCGAGGGGGCCAATGAGCAGTTCTTC

J gene: TRBJ1-1
D gene: .
clone size: many
V gene: TRBV7-2
CDR3 protein: CASSLSGGSTEAFF
CDR3 DNA: TGTGCCAGCAGCTTATCCGGGGGAAGTACTGAAGCTTTCTTT